The clone carrying this T cell receptor beta chain has at least ten counts. The CDR3 runs 15 residues. V lost 5 bases and J lost 8, with 18 bases in between. Germline V gene lookup returns CDR1 SEHNR and CDR2 FQNEAQ (reference sequence). The sample originates from a study of T cells in Graves' hyperthyroidism and ophthalmopathy. The investigators amplified TCR beta CDR3 regions from RNA transcripts. The study used the HTBI primer set for a first-round RT-PCR of the TCR CDR3. TCRdb used MiXCR to reprocess the multiplex PCR reads, holding one entry per CDR3 protein. The repertoire holds around 700,000 distinct CDR3 sequences, with 35% as singletons.

Specimen: blood. This TCR was recovered from a woman aged 40 to 50 with Graves' hyperthyroidism. The V and J genes are TRBV7-9 and TRBJ1-4, with D perhaps TRBD1 (6 bases). The CDR3: CASSLGGTTGEKLFF. The CDR3 DNA reads TGTGCCAGCAGCCTAGGGGGGACGACGGGGGAAAAACTGTTTTTT.